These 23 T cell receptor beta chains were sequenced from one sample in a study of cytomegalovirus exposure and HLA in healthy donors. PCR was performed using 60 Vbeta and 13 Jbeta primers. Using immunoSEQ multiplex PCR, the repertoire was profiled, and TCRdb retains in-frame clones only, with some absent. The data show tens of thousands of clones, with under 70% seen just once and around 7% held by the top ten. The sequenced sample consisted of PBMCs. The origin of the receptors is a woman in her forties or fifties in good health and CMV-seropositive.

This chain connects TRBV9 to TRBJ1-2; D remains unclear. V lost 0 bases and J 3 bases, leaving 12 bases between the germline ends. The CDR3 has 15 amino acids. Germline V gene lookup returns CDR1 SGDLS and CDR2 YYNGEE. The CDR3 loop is CASSVGGLVDYGYTF. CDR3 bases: TGTGCCAGCAGCGTAGGCGGACTGGTCGACTATGGCTACACCTTC.

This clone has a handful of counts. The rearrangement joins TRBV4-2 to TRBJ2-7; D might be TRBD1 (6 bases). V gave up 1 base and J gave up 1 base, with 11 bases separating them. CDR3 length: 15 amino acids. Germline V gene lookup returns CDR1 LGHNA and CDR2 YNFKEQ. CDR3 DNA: TGTGCCAGCAGCCAAGGGACAGAGAGTTCCTACGAGCAGTACGTC. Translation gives CASSQGTESSYEQYV.

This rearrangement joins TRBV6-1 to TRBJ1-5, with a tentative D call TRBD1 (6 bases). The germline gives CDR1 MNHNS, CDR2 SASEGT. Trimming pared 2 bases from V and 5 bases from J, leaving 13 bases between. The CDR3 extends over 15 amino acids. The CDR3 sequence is CASSERTETYQPQHF. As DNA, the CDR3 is TGTGCCAGCAGTGAACGGACAGAAACATATCAGCCCCAGCATTTT.

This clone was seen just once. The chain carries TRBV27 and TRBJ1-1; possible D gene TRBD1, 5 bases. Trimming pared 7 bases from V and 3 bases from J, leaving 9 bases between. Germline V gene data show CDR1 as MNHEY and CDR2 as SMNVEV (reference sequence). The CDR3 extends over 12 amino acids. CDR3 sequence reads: CASMQGHTEAFF. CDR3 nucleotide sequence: TGTGCCAGCATGCAGGGTCACACTGAAGCTTTCTTT.

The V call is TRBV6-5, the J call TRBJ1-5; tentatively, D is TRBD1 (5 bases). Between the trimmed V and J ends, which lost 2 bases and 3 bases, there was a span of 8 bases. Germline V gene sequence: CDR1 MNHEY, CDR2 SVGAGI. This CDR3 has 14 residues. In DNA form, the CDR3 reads TGTGCCAGCAGTTACGCAGGGAACAATCAGCCCCAGCATTTT. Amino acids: CASSYAGNNQPQHF.

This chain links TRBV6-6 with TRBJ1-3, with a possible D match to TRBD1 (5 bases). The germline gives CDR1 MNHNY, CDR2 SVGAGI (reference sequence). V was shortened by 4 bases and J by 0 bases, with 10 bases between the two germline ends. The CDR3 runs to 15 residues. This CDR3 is CASSFRGSSGNTIYF. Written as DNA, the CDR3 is TGTGCCAGCAGTTTTCGGGGGAGCTCTGGAAACACCATATATTTT.

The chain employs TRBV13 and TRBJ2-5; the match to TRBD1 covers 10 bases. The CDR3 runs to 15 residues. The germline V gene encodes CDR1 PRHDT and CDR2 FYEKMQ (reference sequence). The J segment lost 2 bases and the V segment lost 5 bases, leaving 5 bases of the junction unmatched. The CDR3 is CASSQDRGFQETQYF. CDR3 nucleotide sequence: TGTGCCAGCAGCCAGGACAGGGGGTTTCAAGAGACCCAGTACTTC.

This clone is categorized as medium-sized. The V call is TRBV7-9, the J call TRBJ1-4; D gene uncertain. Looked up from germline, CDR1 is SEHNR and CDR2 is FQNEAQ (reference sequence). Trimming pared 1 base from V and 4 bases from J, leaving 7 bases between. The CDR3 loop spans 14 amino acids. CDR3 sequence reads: CASSLGVINEKLFF. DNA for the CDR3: TGTGCCAGCAGCTTAGGCGTAATTAATGAAAAACTGTTTTTT.

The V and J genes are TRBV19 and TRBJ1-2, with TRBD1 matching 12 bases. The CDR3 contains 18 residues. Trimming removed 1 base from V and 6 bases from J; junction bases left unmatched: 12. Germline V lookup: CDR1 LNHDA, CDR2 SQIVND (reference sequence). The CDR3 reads CASSIGWGRGQGAHGYTF. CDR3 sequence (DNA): TGTGCCAGTAGTATAGGGTGGGGAAGGGGACAGGGGGCACATGGCTACACCTTC.

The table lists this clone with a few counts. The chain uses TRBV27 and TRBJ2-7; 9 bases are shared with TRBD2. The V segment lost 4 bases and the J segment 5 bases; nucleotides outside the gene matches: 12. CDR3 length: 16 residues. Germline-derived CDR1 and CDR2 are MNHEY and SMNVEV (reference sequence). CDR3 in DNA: TGTGCCAGCAGTTCCGGTTTGGCGGGGGGGCTCAACGAGCAGTACTTC. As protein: CASSSGLAGGLNEQYF.

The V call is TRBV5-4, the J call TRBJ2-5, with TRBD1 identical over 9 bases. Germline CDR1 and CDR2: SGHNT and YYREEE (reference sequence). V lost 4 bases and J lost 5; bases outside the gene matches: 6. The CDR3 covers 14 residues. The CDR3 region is CASSPTGGDETQYF. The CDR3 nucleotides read TGTGCCAGCAGCCCGACAGGGGGGGATGAGACCCAGTACTTC.

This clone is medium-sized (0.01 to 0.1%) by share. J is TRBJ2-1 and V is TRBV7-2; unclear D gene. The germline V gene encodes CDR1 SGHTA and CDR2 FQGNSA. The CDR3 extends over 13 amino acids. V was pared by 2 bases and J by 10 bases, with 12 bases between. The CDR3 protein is CASSLQARYEQFF. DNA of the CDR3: TGTGCCAGCAGCTTACAGGCCCGGTACGAGCAGTTCTTC.

The CDR3 loop is CASSKGTSGDLASTDTQYF. CDR3 coding DNA: TGCGCCAGCAGCAAAGGGACTAGCGGGGACCTTGCCAGCACAGATACGCAGTATTTT. The chain employs TRBV5-1 and TRBJ2-3; TRBD2 agrees at 13 bases. V lost 4 bases to trimming and J lost 0 bases; unmatched junction nucleotides: 11. The CDR3 is 19 residues long. Germline CDR1 reads SGHRS; CDR2 reads YFSETQ.

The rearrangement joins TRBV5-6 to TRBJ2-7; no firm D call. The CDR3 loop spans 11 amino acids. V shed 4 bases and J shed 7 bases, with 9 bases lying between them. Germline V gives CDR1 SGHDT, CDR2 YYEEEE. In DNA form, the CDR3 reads TGTGCCAGCAGCACACACGCTGAGCAGTACTTC. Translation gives CASSTHAEQYF.

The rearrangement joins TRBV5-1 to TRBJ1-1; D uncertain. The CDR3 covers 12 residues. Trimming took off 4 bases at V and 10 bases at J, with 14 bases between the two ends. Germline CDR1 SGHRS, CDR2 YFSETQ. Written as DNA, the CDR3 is TGCGCCAGCAGCGGGCGGGGAGGAGGAGCTTTCTTT. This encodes CASSGRGGGAFF. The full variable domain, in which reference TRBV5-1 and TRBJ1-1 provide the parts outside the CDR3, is KAGVTQTPRYLIKTRGQQVTLSCSPISGHRSVSWYQQTPGQGLQFLFEYFSETQRNKGNFPGRFSGRQFSNSRSEMNVSTLELGDSALYLCASSGRGGGAFFGQGTRLTVV.

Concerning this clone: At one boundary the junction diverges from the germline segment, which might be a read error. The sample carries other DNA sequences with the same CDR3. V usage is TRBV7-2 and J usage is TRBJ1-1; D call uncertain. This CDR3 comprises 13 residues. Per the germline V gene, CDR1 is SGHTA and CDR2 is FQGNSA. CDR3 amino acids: CASSLSIATEAFF. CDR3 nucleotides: TGCGCCAGCAGCTTATCGATAGCCACTGAAGCTTTCTTT.

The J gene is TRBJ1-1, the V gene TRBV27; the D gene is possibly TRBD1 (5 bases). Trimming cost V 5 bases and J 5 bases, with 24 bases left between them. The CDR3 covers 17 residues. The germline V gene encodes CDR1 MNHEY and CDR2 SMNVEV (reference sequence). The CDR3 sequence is CASSPGHFTAEYTEAFF. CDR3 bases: TGTGCCAGCAGTCCCGGACACTTCACCGCAGAATATACTGAAGCTTTCTTT.

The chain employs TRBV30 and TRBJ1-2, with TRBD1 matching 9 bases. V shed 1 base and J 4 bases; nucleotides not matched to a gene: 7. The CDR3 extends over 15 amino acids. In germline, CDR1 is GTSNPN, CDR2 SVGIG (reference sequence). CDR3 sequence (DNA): TGTGCCTGGAGTGCCACCGGGACAGGGACCTATGGCTACACCTTC. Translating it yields CAWSATGTGTYGYTF.

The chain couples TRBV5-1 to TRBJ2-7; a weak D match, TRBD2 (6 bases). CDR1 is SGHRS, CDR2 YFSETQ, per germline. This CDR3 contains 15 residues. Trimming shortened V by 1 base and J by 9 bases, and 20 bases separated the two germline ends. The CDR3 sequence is CASSLPGGLRVGQYF. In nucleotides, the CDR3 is TGCGCCAGCAGCTTGCCCGGAGGGCTACGTGTTGGGCAGTACTTC.

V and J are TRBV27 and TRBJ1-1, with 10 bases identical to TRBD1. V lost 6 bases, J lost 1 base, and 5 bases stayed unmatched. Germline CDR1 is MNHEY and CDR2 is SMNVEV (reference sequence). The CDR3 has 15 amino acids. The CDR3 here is CASRQTGGANTEAFF. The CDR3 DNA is TGTGCCAGCAGGCAGACAGGGGGCGCGAACACTGAAGCTTTCTTT.

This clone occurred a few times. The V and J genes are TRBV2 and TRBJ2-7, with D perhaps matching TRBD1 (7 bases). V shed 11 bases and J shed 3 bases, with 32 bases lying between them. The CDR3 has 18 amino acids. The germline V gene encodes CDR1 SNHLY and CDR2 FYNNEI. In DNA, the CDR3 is TGTGCCTCCCGGAGGGACAGCCTCGGACGACGGCTCCTCTACGAGCAGTACTTC. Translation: CASRRDSLGRRLLYEQYF.

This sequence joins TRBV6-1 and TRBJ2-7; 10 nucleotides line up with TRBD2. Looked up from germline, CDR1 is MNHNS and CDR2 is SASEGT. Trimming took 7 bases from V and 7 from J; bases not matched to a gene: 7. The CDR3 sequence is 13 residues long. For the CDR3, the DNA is TGTGCCAGCACCCTAGCGGGGGCCTTTGAGCAGTACTTC. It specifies CASTLAGAFEQYF.

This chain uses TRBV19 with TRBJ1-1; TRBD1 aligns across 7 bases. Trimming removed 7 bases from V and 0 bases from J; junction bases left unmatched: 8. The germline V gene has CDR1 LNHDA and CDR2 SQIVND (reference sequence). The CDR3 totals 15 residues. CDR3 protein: CASTYGTEMNTEAFF. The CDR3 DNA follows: TGTGCCAGTACCTATGGGACAGAGATGAACACTGAAGCTTTCTTT. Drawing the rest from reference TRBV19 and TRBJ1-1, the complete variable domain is DGGITQSPKYLFRKEGQNVTLSCEQNLNHDAMYWYRQDPGQGLRLIYYSQIVNDFQKGDIAEGYSVSREKKESFPLTVTSAQKNPTAFYLCASTYGTEMNTEAFFGQGTRLTVV.